These T cell receptor beta chains were read from a single sample in a study of response to subunit inactivated influenza vaccine. TCRdb called the RT-PCR reads again in MiXCR, with one record for every CDR3 protein. The profile shows approximately 230,000 distinct CDR3 sequences, 12% of them singletons. The sequencing here drew on non-naive T cells sorted from PBMCs, taken 14 to 15 days before vaccination. The receptors come from a man in his fifties who received an inactivated influenza vaccine. Each CDR3 is given with its conserved first and last residue. Each record gives: V gene, D gene, J gene, clone size, CDR3 DNA, CDR3 protein. The D gene is left open where the match is weak. Clone size, where shown, is once, few, many, or a class for clones that have expanded.

V: TRBV3-1
D: TRBD1
J: TRBJ1-5
size: many
DNA: TGTGCCAGCAGCCTTGGGACAGGCAATCAGCCCCAGCATTTT
CDR3: CASSLGTGNQPQHF

V: TRBV12-3/TRBV12-4
D: TRBD1
J: TRBJ1-6
size: many
DNA: TGTGCCACCCGAGGGGCAGGGGGCTATAATTCACCCCTCCACTTT
CDR3: CATRGAGGYNSPLHF

V: TRBV5-1
D: TRBD2
J: TRBJ2-3
size: few
DNA: TGCGCCAGCAAGATGGGGGGGGGCACAGATACGCAGTATTTT
CDR3: CASKMGGGTDTQYF

V: TRBV3-1
D: TRBD1
J: TRBJ2-7
size: few
DNA: TGTGCCAGCAGCCAAGTGCTGGGGACAGGCGATAAGGGCGAGCAGTACTTC
CDR3: CASSQVLGTGDKGEQYF

V: TRBV11-2
D: .
J: TRBJ2-1
size: few
DNA: TGTGCCAGCAGCTTAGTTTGGAACAATGAGCAGTTCTTC
CDR3: CASSLVWNNEQFF

V: TRBV5-1
D: .
J: TRBJ2-3
size: few
DNA: TGCGCCAGCAGCTCCCTCACAGATACGCAGTATTTT
CDR3: CASSSLTDTQYF

V: TRBV2
D: .
J: TRBJ2-7
size: .
DNA: TGTGCCAGCAGTCCCAAGTACGAGCAGTACTTC
CDR3: CASSPKYEQYF

V: TRBV9
D: TRBD1
J: TRBJ2-5
size: once
DNA: TGTGCCAGCAGCGTGGGAACAGGGGAAGAGACCCAGTACTTC
CDR3: CASSVGTGEETQYF

V: TRBV5-5
D: TRBD1
J: TRBJ1-1
size: few
DNA: TGTGCCAGCAGCCAAGGGGGCCTGAATATGAACACTGAAGCTTTCTTT
CDR3: CASSQGGLNMNTEAFF

V: TRBV7-9
D: TRBD1
J: TRBJ2-1
size: many
DNA: TGTGCCAGCAGTCGAATGAGGCTAAGATCGGGACAGGGGAACAATGAGCAGTTCTTC
CDR3: CASSRMRLRSGQGNNEQFF

V: TRBV6-5
D: .
J: TRBJ1-4
size: .
DNA: TGTGCCAGCCGGGGGGGACCGGGGAAACTGTTTTTT
CDR3: CASRGGPGKLFF